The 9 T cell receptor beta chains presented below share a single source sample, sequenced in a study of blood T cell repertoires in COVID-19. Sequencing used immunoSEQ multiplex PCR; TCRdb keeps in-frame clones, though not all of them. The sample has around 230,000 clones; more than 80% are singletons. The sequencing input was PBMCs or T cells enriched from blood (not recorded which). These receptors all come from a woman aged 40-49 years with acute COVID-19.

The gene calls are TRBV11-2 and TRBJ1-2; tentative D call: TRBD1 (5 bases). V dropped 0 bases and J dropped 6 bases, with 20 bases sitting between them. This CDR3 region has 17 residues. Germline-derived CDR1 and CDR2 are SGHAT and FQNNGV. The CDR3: CASSLDIKGRARDGYTF. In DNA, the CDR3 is TGTGCCAGCAGCTTAGATATCAAGGGCAGGGCCAGGGATGGCTACACCTTC.

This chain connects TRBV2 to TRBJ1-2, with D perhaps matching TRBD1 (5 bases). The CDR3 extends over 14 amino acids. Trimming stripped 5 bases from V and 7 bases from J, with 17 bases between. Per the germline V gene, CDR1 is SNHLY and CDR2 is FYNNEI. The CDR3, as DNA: TGTGCCAGCAGTTCGGGACTCCTGGGCTCTGGCTACACCTTC. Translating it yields CASSSGLLGSGYTF.

CDR3 amino acids: CASSLEAGEGDTEAFF. DNA of the CDR3: TGCGCCAGCAGCTTGGAGGCAGGGGAAGGGGACACTGAAGCTTTCTTT. The V gene is TRBV5-1, the J gene TRBJ1-1, with a tentative D call TRBD1 (6 bases). The germline gives CDR1 SGHRS, CDR2 YFSETQ. The CDR3 is 16 amino acids. V lost 0 bases and J 3 bases, leaving 15 bases between the germline ends.

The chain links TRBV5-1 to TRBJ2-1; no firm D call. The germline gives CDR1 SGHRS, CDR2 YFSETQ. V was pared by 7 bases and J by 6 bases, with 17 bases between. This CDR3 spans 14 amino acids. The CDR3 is CASSEYPQRNEQFF. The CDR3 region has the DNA TGCGCCAGCTCTGAGTACCCTCAACGCAATGAGCAGTTCTTC. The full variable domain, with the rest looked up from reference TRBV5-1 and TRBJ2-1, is KAGVTQTPRYLIKTRGQQVTLSCSPISGHRSVSWYQQTPGQGLQFLFEYFSETQRNKGNFPGRFSGRQFSNSRSEMNVSTLELGDSALYLCASSEYPQRNEQFFGPGTRLTVL.

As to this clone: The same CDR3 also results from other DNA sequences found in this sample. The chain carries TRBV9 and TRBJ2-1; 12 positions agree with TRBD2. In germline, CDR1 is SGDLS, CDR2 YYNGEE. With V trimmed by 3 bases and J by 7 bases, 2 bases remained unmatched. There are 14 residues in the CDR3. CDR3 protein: CASSASGGANEQFF. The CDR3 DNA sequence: TGTGCCAGCAGCGCTAGCGGGGGGGCTAATGAGCAGTTCTTC. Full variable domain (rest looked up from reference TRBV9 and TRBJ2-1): DSGVTQTPKHLITATGQRVTLRCSPRSGDLSVYWYQQSLDQGLQFLIQYYNGEERAKGNILERFSAQQFPDLHSELNLSSLELGDSALYFCASSASGGANEQFFGPGTRLTVL.

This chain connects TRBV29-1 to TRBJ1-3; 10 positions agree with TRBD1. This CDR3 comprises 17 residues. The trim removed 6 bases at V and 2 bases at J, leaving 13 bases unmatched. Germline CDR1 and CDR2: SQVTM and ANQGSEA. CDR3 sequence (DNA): TGCAGCGTATCTCGAGGCGGACAGGGGGTCGCTGGAAACACCATATATTTT. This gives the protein CSVSRGGQGVAGNTIYF.

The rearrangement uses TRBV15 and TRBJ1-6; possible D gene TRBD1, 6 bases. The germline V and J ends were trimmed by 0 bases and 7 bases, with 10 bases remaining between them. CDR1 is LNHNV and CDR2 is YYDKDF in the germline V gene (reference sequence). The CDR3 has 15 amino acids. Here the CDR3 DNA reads TGTGCCACCAGCAGAGACCCGGGACAAAATTCACCCCTCCACTTT. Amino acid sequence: CATSRDPGQNSPLHF.

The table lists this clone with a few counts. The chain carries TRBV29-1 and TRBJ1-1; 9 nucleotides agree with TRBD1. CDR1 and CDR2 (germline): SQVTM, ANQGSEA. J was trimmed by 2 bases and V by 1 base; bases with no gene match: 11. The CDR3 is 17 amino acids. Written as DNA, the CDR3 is TGCAGCGTTGAAGGTCCCTCCAACAGGGGGCCAAACACTGAAGCTTTCTTT. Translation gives CSVEGPSNRGPNTEAFF.

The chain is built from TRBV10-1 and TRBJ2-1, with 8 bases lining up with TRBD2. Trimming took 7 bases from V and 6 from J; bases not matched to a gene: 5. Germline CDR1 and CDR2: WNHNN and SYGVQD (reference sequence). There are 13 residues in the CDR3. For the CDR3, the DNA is TGCGCCAGCAAACCACGGGGGGGCAATGAGCAGTTCTTC. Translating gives CASKPRGGNEQFF.